The 3 T cell receptor beta chains below all came from one sample that was sequenced in a study of response to subunit inactivated influenza vaccine. Using its own MiXCR run on the RT-PCR reads, TCRdb lists one record per CDR3 protein. This sample has about 190,000 distinct CDR3 sequences; approximately 15% occur once, and the top ten carry approximately 30%. The sequencing here drew on CD8+ T cells sorted from PBMCs, taken 5 to 6 days after vaccination. These receptors came from a man in his fifties or sixties who received an inactivated influenza vaccine.

The sample holds many counts of this clonotype. The chain is built from TRBV25-1 and TRBJ2-1, with 8 bases that match TRBD1. CDR3 length: 15 amino acids. Germline lookup yields CDR1 MGHDK and CDR2 SYGVNS. V gave up 4 bases and J gave up 7 bases; unmatched junction bases: 9. CDR3 sequence: CASSGTGYSGNEQFF. The DNA for the CDR3 is TGTGCCAGCAGTGGGACAGGGTACTCCGGGAATGAGCAGTTCTTC.

Only a few counts were recorded for this clonotype. V is TRBV5-5 and J is TRBJ1-5; D might be TRBD1 (6 bases). The CDR3 contains 15 residues. Deletions cut 3 bases from V and 3 bases from J, with 13 bases between. Germline V gives CDR1 SGHKS, CDR2 YYEKEE (reference sequence). CDR3 nucleotide sequence: TGTGCCAGCAGCTACCGGGACAACCACAATCAGCCCCAGCATTTT. It is translated as CASSYRDNHNQPQHF.

The chain combines TRBV15 with TRBJ2-3; the D is unclear. This CDR3 comprises 15 residues. Germline assignment: CDR1 LNHNV and CDR2 YYDKDF (reference sequence). With 3 bases removed from V and 6 bases from J, the gap between germline ends came to 16 bases. This CDR3 reads CATSSAPGAMDTQYF. The CDR3, as DNA: TGTGCCACCAGCAGCGCTCCGGGCGCTATGGATACGCAGTATTTT.